Detailed here is one TCR beta chain. Its cognate antigen is unknown. With random hexamers, 0.5 to 1 ug RNA was reverse transcribed. Amplification of TCR beta CDR3 across 54 Vbeta and 13 Jbeta was performed with immunoSEQ multiplex PCR. A single record per CDR3 protein comes from TCRdb applying MiXCR to the immunoSEQ multiplex PCR reads. The repertoire includes under 200,000 distinct CDR3 sequences, roughly 94% of them detected once, and 0.095% to 0.13% sits in the top ten. This specimen comes from a study of CD8 T cells in Susac syndrome. As for the study in general: Patients with Susac syndrome were therapy-naive, on corticosteroids, or on intravenous immunoglobulin alone at the time that blood was drawn. Study conclusions and caveats: In Susac patients, clonal expansion was not detected in CD4+ cells. As the study acknowledged, the number of individuals in its TCR sequencing and HLA analysis was relatively small.

Material for sequencing was CD4+ T cells from PBMCs. The sequence derives from a human donor with Susac syndrome.

DNA for the CDR3: TGTGCCAGCAGTCGGGACAGGGAAAGGGGCTATGGCTACACCTTC. Protein product: CASSRDRERGYGYTF. V and J are TRBV6-2 or TRBV6-3 and TRBJ1-2, with TRBD1 matching over 9 bases. Germline lookup yields CDR1 MNHEY and CDR2 SVGEGT. V trimming: 5 bases; J trimming: 4 bases; junction bases outside the gene matches: 8. The CDR3 runs 15 residues.